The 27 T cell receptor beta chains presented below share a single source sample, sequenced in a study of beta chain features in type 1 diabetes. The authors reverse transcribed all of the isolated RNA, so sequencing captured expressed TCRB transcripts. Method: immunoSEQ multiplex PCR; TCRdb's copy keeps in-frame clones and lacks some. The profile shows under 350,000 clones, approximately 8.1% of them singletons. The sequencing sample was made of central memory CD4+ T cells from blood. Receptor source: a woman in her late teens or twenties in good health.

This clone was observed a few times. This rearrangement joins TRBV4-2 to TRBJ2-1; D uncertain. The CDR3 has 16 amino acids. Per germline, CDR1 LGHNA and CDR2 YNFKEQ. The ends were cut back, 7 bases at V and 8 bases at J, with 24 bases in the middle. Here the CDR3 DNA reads TGTGCCAGCATCCCCGACGGTAGTAGGGATTCGCATGAGCAGTTCTTC. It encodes CASIPDGSRDSHEQFF.

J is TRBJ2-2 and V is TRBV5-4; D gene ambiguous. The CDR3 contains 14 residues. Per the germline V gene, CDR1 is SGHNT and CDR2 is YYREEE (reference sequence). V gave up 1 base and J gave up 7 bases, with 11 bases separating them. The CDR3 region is CASSLKASGGELFF. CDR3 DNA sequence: TGTGCCAGCAGCTTGAAGGCGTCCGGCGGGGAGCTGTTTTTT.

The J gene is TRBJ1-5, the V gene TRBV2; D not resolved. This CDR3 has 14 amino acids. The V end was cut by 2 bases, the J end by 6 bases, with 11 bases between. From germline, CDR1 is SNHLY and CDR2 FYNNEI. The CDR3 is CASSEYLDGQPQHF. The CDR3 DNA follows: TGTGCCAGCAGTGAATATCTGGATGGTCAGCCCCAGCATTTT. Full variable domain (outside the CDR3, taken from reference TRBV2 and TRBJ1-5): EPEVTQTPSHQVTQMGQEVILRCVPISNHLYFYWYRQILGQKVEFLVSFYNNEISEKSEIFDDQFSVERPDGSNFTLKIRSTKLEDSAMYFCASSEYLDGQPQHFGDGTRLSIL.

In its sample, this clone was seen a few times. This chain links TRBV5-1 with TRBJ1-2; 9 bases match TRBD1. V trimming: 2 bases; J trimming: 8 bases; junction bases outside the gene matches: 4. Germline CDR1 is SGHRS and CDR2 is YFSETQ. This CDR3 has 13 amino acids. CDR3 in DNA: TGCGCCAGCAGCTTCGGACAGGGGATGGGCTACACCTTC. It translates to CASSFGQGMGYTF.

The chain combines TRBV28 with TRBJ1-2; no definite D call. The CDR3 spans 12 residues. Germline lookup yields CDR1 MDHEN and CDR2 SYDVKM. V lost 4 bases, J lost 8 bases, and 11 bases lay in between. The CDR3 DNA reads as TGTGCCAGCAGTTCCCATGTTAGGGGCTACACCTTC. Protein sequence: CASSSHVRGYTF.

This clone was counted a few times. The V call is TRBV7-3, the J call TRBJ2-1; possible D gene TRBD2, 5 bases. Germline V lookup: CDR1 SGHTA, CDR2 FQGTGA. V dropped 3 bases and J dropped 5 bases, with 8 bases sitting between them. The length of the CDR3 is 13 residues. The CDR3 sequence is CASSFGLNNEQFF. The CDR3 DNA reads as TGTGCCAGCAGCTTTGGACTCAACAATGAGCAGTTCTTC.

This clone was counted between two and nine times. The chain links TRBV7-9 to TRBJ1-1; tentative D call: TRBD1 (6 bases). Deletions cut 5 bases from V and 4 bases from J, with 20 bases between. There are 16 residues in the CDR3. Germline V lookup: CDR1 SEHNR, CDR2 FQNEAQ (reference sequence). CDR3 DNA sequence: TGTGCCAGCAGCCGACCTATAGGGGGTTGGGGCACTGAAGCTTTCTTT. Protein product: CASSRPIGGWGTEAFF.

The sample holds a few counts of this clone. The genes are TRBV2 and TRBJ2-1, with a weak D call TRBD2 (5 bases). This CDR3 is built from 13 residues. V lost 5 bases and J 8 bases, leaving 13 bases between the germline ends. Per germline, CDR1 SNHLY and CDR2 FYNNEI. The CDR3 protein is CASSLLGPHEQFF. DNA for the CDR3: TGTGCCAGCAGTCTACTAGGCCCCCATGAGCAGTTCTTC.

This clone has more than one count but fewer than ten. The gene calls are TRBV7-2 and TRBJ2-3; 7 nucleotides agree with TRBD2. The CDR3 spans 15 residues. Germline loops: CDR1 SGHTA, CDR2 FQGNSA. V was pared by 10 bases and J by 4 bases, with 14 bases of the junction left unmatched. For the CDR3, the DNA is TGTGCCACCACCCCGAAGGGCGGGGGTTCAGATACGCAGTATTTT. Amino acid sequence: CATTPKGGGSDTQYF.

CDR3 region: CASSPGQTDEQFF. CDR3 DNA: TGTGCCAGCTCACCTGGACAGACCGATGAGCAGTTCTTC. J is TRBJ2-1 and V is TRBV18; D is possibly TRBD1 (6 bases). Trimming left V 3 bases short and J 8 bases short, with 11 bases between. The germline CDR1 and CDR2 sequences are KGHSH and LQKENI. This CDR3 comprises 13 residues.

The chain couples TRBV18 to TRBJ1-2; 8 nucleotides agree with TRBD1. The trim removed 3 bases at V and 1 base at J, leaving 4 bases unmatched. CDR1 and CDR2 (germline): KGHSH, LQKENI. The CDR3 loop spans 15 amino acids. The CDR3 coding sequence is TGTGCCAGCTCACCCCCCACAGGGGGTAACTATGGCTACACCTTC. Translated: CASSPPTGGNYGYTF.

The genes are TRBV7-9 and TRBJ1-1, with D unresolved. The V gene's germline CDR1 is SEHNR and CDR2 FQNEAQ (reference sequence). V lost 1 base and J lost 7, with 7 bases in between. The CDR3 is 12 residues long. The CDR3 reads CASSLVSGEAFF. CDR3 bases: TGTGCCAGCAGCTTAGTCTCCGGTGAAGCTTTCTTT.

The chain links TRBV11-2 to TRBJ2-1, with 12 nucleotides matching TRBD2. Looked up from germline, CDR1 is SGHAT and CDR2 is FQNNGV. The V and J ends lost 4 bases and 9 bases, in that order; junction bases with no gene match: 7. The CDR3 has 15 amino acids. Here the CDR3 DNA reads TGTGCCAGCAGCTCACGACTAGCGGGAGATAGTGAGCAGTTCTTC. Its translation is CASSSRLAGDSEQFF.

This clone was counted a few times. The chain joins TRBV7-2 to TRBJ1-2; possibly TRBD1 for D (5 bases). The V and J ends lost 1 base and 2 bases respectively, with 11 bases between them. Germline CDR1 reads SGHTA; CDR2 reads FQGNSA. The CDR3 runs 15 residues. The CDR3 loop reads CASSLVVRGNYGYTF. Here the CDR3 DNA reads TGTGCCAGCAGCTTAGTCGTTCGGGGGAACTATGGCTACACCTTC.

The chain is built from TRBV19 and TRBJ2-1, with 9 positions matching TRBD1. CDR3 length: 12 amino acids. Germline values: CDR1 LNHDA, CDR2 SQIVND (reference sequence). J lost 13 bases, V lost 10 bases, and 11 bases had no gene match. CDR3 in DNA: TGTGCCACCCGGGACAGGGTATTGGTTCAGTTCTTC. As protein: CATRDRVLVQFF.

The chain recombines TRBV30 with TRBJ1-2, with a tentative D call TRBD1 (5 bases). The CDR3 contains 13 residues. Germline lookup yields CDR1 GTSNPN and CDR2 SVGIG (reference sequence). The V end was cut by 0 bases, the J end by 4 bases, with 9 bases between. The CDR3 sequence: CAWSVSRVYGYTF. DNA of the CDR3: TGTGCCTGGAGTGTATCCAGGGTCTATGGCTACACCTTC.

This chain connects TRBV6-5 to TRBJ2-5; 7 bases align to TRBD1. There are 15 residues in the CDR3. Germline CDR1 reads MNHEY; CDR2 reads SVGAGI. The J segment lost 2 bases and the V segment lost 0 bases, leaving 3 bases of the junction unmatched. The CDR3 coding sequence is TGTGCCAGCAGTTACTCGCCGGGACAGCAAGAGACCCAGTACTTC. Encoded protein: CASSYSPGQQETQYF.

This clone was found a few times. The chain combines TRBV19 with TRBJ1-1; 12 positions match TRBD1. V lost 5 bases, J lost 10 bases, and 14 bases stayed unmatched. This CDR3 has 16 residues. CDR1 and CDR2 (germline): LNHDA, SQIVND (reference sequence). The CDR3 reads CASSASPGTGGRGAFF. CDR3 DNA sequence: TGTGCCAGTAGTGCATCACCAGGGACAGGGGGCCGGGGAGCTTTCTTT.

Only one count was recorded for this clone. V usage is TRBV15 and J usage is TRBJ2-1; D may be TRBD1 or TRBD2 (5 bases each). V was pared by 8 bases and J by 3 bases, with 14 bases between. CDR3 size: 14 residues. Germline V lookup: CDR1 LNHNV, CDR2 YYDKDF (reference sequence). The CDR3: CATGPGTNYNEQFF. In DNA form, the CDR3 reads TGTGCCACCGGACCCGGGACGAACTACAATGAGCAGTTCTTC.

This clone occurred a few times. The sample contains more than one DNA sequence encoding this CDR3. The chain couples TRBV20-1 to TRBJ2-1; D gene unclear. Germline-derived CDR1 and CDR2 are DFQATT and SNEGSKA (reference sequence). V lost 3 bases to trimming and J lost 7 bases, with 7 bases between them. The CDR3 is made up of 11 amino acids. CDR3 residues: CSASGPNEQFF. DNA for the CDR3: TGCAGTGCTAGTGGCCCGAATGAGCAGTTCTTC.

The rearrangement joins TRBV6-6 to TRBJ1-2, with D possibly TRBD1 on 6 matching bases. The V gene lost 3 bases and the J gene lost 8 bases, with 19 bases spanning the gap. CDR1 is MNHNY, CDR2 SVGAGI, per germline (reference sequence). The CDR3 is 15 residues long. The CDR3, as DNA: TGTGCCAGCAGTTATACAGGGATTGGGGTGCGAGGCTACACCTTC. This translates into CASSYTGIGVRGYTF.

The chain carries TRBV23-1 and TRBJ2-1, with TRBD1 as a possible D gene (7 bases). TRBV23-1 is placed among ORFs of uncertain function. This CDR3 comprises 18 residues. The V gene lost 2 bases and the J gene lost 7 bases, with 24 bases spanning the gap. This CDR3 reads CASSQTAPGGLKTNEQFF. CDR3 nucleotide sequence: TGCGCCAGCAGTCAAACCGCCCCAGGGGGGTTAAAAACTAATGAGCAGTTCTTC.

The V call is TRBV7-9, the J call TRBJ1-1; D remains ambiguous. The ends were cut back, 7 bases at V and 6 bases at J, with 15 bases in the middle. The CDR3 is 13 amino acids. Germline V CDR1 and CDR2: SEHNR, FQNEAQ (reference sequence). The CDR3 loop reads CASNQLPKPEAFF. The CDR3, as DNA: TGTGCCAGCAACCAGTTGCCGAAACCTGAAGCTTTCTTT.

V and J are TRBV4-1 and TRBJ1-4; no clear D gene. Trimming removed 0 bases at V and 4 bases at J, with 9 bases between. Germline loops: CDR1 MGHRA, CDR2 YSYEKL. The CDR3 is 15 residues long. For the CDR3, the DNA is TGCGCCAGCAGCCAAGATATCTGGAGTAATGAAAAACTGTTTTTT. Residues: CASSQDIWSNEKLFF.

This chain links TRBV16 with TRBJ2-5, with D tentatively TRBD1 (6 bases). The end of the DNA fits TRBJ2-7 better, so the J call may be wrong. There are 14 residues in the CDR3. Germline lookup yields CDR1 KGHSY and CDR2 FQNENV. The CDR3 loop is CASSPFRQVYEQYF. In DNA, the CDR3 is TGTGCCAGCAGCCCCTTCCGACAGGTCTACGAGCAGTACTTC.

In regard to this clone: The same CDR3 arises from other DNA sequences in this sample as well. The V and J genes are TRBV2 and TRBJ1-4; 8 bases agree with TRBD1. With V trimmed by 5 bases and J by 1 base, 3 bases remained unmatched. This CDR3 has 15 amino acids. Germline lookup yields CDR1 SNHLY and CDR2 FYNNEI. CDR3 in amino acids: CASSRDRGTNEKLFF. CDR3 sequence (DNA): TGTGCCAGCAGTCGCGACAGGGGAACTAATGAAAAACTGTTTTTT. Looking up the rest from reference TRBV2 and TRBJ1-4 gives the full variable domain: EPEVTQTPSHQVTQMGQEVILRCVPISNHLYFYWYRQILGQKVEFLVSFYNNEISEKSEIFDDQFSVERPDGSNFTLKIRSTKLEDSAMYFCASSRDRGTNEKLFFGSGTQLSVL.

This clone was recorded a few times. This chain's CDR3 is CASSLNGGTGELFF. In DNA, the CDR3 is TGTGCCAGCAGCTTAAACGGGGGAACCGGGGAGCTGTTTTTT. The chain carries TRBV4-2 and TRBJ2-2, with D perhaps matching TRBD2 (6 bases). The CDR3 is made up of 14 amino acids. Germline CDR1 and CDR2: LGHNA and YNFKEQ. V lost 5 bases, J lost 5 bases, and 12 bases lay in between.